The 10 T cell receptor beta chains below were found in one sample sequenced in a study of cytomegalovirus exposure and HLA in healthy donors. Profiling relied on immunoSEQ multiplex PCR, and the TCRdb table lists in-frame clones only, not all of them. Of around 60,000 clones listed, 95% are singletons. Material for sequencing was PBMCs. All receptors come from a woman younger than 35 in good health and CMV-seropositive.

The chain links TRBV7-2 to TRBJ1-4; 8 bases are shared with TRBD1. Germline assignment: CDR1 SGHTA and CDR2 FQGNSA. The CDR3 extends over 15 amino acids. V lost 5 bases and J lost 6; bases outside the gene matches: 8. The CDR3 loop is CASSPDRGGYEKLFF. The CDR3 DNA reads TGTGCCAGCAGCCCCGACAGGGGTGGGTATGAAAAACTGTTTTTT.

CDR3 in amino acids: CASSLVTYLEAFF. Written as DNA, the CDR3 is TGTGCCAGCAGCTTAGTAACCTACTTGGAAGCTTTCTTT. The chain carries TRBV7-2 and TRBJ1-1; D is undetermined. The CDR3 has 13 amino acids. Between the trimmed V and J ends, which lost 1 base and 8 bases, there was a span of 11 bases. Germline lookup yields CDR1 SGHTA and CDR2 FQGNSA.

The rearrangement joins TRBV4-1 to TRBJ2-1; 7 bases map to TRBD2. Germline values: CDR1 MGHRA, CDR2 YSYEKL. The ends lost 0 bases at V and 7 bases at J; junction bases unmatched: 9. This CDR3 region has 16 residues. The CDR3 spells CASSQDGGERLNEQFF. CDR3 DNA sequence: TGCGCCAGCAGCCAAGATGGGGGGGAGAGGTTGAATGAGCAGTTCTTC.

The chain carries TRBV5-1 and TRBJ2-1, with 12 bases identical to TRBD2. With V trimmed by 0 bases and J by 9 bases, 10 bases remained unmatched. The germline V gene encodes CDR1 SGHRS and CDR2 YFSETQ. The CDR3 has 17 amino acids. CDR3 loop: CASSLVYLAGGLSEQFF. For the CDR3, the DNA is TGCGCCAGCAGCTTGGTCTACCTAGCGGGGGGGCTCTCTGAGCAGTTCTTC.

The CDR3 reads CASSSSLAEKYNEQFF. The CDR3 bases are TGTGCCAGCAGTTCCTCACTAGCGGAAAAATACAATGAGCAGTTCTTC. The chain employs TRBV27 and TRBJ2-1; TRBD2 matches at 8 bases. In germline, CDR1 is MNHEY, CDR2 SMNVEV (reference sequence). V trimming: 4 bases; J trimming: 4 bases; junction bases outside the gene matches: 9. This CDR3 comprises 16 residues.

V is TRBV9 and J is TRBJ1-2; TRBD1 matches at 12 bases. This CDR3 is 17 amino acids long. From germline, CDR1 is SGDLS and CDR2 YYNGEE. With 2 bases clipped from V and 4 bases from J, the junction kept 9 bases outside the gene matches. Here the CDR3 DNA reads TGTGCCAGCAGCGTGTCTTCGGGACAGGGGGCGAGCTATGGCTACACCTTC. This translates into CASSVSSGQGASYGYTF.

This CDR3 is CALGQGGYGYTF. In DNA form, the CDR3 reads TGTGCCCTTGGGCAGGGTGGCTATGGCTACACCTTC. The chain is built from TRBV19 and TRBJ1-2, with D perhaps matching TRBD1 (5 bases). V was pared by 11 bases and J by 4 bases, with 14 bases between. This CDR3 has 12 amino acids. CDR1 LNHDA and CDR2 SQIVND come from the germline V gene (reference sequence).

The genes are TRBV7-6 and TRBJ2-1; 9 positions agree with TRBD2. J gave up 4 bases and V 1 base, and 2 bases lay outside the gene matches. Germline CDR1 is SGHVS and CDR2 is FNYEAQ. The CDR3 length is 15 residues. The CDR3 sequence is CASSLELAGYNEQFF. For the CDR3, the DNA is TGTGCCAGCAGCTTAGAGCTAGCGGGATACAATGAGCAGTTCTTC. The whole variable domain, remainder taken from reference TRBV7-6 and TRBJ2-1, is GAGVSQSPRYKVTKRGQDVALRCDPISGHVSLYWYRQALGQGPEFLTYFNYEAQQDKSGLPNDRFSAERPEGSISTLTIQRTEQRDSAMYRCASSLELAGYNEQFFGPGTRLTVL.

The V and J genes are TRBV9 and TRBJ2-1, with 12 bases matching TRBD2. J gave up 2 bases and V 3 bases, and 0 bases lay outside the gene matches. CDR1 and CDR2 from the germline V gene are SGDLS and YYNGEE. CDR3 length equals 15 residues. DNA of the CDR3: TGTGCCAGCAGCGGGACTAGCGGGACCTACAATGAGCAGTTCTTC. This encodes CASSGTSGTYNEQFF.

The chain has TRBV4-3 and TRBJ2-3; D is unresolved. The germline V gene encodes CDR1 LGHNA and CDR2 YSLEER. Trimming took 4 bases from V and 5 from J, leaving 13 bases between them. The CDR3 totals 14 residues. Written as DNA, the CDR3 is TGCGCCAGCAGCCCTACTCATCGAGTAGATACGCAGTATTTT. This codes for CASSPTHRVDTQYF.